Listed here are 12 T cell receptor beta chains from one sample, sequenced in a study of Ad26.COV2.S vaccination and SARS-CoV-2 variants. The treatment denotes: some 19 received Ad26.COV2.S at low or high dose, single or two shots; roughly five received placebo; per-sample allocation not given. Sampling happened 63 days after the first vaccine or placebo injection. The table came from immunoSEQ multiplex PCR; TCRdb's copy has only in-frame clones and leaves some out. The table includes 350,000 to 500,000 clones, 88% detected once. Sequenced here: peripheral blood, sampled in a trial of Ad26.COV2.S vaccine versus placebo. All receptors derive from a person aged 18-60 years who received the Ad26.COV2.S COVID-19 vaccine or a placebo.

The gene calls are TRBV12-5 and TRBJ2-3, with D uncertain. Germline assignment: CDR1 LGHNT and CDR2 FRNRAP. V lost 1 base and J 0 bases, leaving 8 bases between the germline ends. This CDR3 has 15 amino acids. Here the CDR3 reads CASGLGSTSTDTQYF. CDR3 in DNA: TGTGCTAGTGGTTTGGGCAGCACTAGCACAGATACGCAGTATTTT.

J is TRBJ2-7 and V is TRBV28; 10 positions match TRBD1. This CDR3 comprises 14 residues. The V gene's germline CDR1 is MDHEN and CDR2 SYDVKM. With V trimmed by 8 bases and J by 3 bases, 7 bases remained unmatched. CDR3 loop: CASLSGTGVYEQYF. In DNA, the CDR3 is TGTGCCAGCCTATCAGGGACAGGGGTCTACGAGCAGTACTTC.

The chain couples TRBV5-4 to TRBJ1-5; D gene ambiguous. The CDR3 extends over 16 amino acids. CDR1 is SGHNT, CDR2 YYREEE, per germline (reference sequence). V was pared by 2 bases and J by 1 base, with 13 bases between. In DNA form, the CDR3 reads TGTGCCAGCAGCTTAGGACCCGCTGGGAGCAATCAGCCCCAGCATTTT. This encodes CASSLGPAGSNQPQHF.

The rearrangement uses TRBV10-3 and TRBJ2-7, with TRBD1 matching over 10 bases. This CDR3 contains 14 residues. The V and J ends lost 11 bases and 0 bases, in that order; junction bases with no gene match: 7. From germline, CDR1 is ENHRY and CDR2 SYGVKD. CDR3 bases: TGTGCCGTTTCGGGACAGGGGAGCTCCTACGAGCAGTACTTC. As protein: CAVSGQGSSYEQYF.

The sample holds one count of this clone. This chain uses TRBV7-2 with TRBJ2-7; D is perhaps TRBD2 (6 bases). With 4 bases removed from V and 8 bases from J, the gap between germline ends came to 15 bases. This CDR3 comprises 13 residues. CDR1 is SGHTA, CDR2 FQGNSA, per germline. CDR3 in amino acids: CASSSAGRWKQYF. CDR3 DNA: TGTGCCAGCAGCTCGGCAGGGAGGTGGAAGCAGTACTTC.

The chain carries TRBV20-1 and TRBJ2-7; no definite D call. Judging by the DNA end, TRBJ2-5 fits better; the J call may be wrong. The length of the CDR3 is 11 residues. Germline lookup yields CDR1 DFQATT and CDR2 SNEGSKA (reference sequence). The CDR3, as DNA: TGCAGTGCAACCCACCAAGAGACCCAGTACTTC. Its protein is CSATHQETQYF.

This clone has only a few counts. This sequence joins TRBV2 and TRBJ2-2, with D maybe TRBD2 (6 bases). Germline lookup yields CDR1 SNHLY and CDR2 FYNNEI. The CDR3 contains 16 residues. V was cut by 4 bases and J by 2 bases, with 14 bases left in between. The CDR3 coding sequence is TGTGCCAGCAGTGGTACCGGGACTTATAACACCGGGGAGCTGTTTTTT. It codes for CASSGTGTYNTGELFF.

The chain joins TRBV28 to TRBJ1-1; D perhaps matches TRBD1 (5 bases). Deletions cut 7 bases from V and 5 bases from J, with 11 bases between. The CDR3 sequence is 12 residues long. The germline V gene encodes CDR1 MDHEN and CDR2 SYDVKM. CDR3 protein: CASNPWGTEAFF. The CDR3 DNA reads TGTGCCAGCAACCCTTGGGGGACTGAAGCTTTCTTT.

This chain links TRBV10-1 with TRBJ2-3, with D possibly called TRBD1 or TRBD2 (6 bases each). Germline CDR1 reads WNHNN; CDR2 reads SYGVQD (reference sequence). Trimming stripped 0 bases from V and 2 bases from J, with 18 bases between. The CDR3 runs 18 residues. This chain's CDR3 is CASSESTSGRGLTDTQYF. DNA of the CDR3: TGCGCCAGCAGTGAGTCAACCTCCGGACGGGGGCTCACAGATACGCAGTATTTT.

The V gene is TRBV10-1, the J gene TRBJ2-5; D possibly uses TRBD1 or TRBD2 (5 bases each). The CDR3 runs 13 residues. Germline V gene sequence: CDR1 WNHNN, CDR2 SYGVQD (reference sequence). Trimming pared 6 bases from V and 1 base from J, leaving 9 bases between. The CDR3 loop is CASRTGPQETQYF. DNA of the CDR3: TGCGCCAGCAGGACGGGGCCCCAAGAGACCCAGTACTTC.

The chain uses TRBV11-1 and TRBJ1-6, with D possibly TRBD1 on 6 matching bases. Between the trimmed V and J ends, which lost 4 bases and 9 bases, there was a span of 16 bases. The germline V gene encodes CDR1 SGHAT and CDR2 FQDESV (reference sequence). The CDR3 has 15 amino acids. The CDR3 protein is CASSSRDINPSPLHF. CDR3 nucleotides: TGTGCCAGCAGCTCCCGGGACATAAATCCTTCACCCCTCCACTTT.

This clone was detected once. The chain employs TRBV6-5 and TRBJ2-7; D not resolved. From germline, CDR1 is MNHEY and CDR2 SVGAGI. Trimming cost V 6 bases and J 2 bases, with 5 bases left between them. The CDR3 loop spans 11 amino acids. The CDR3 DNA sequence: TGTGCCAGCAGAAAGCCCTACGAGCAGTACTTC. Encoded protein: CASRKPYEQYF.